One and the same sample provided the 27 T cell receptor beta chains below, sequenced in a study of blood T cell repertoires in COVID-19. Measured with immunoSEQ multiplex PCR; TCRdb has only the in-frame clones, and not every one. This table has about 200,000 clones, 75% to 90% appearing once. Sequencing input: PBMCs or T cells enriched from blood (not recorded which). Every receptor here comes from a woman aged 25 to 39 who had been exposed to COVID-19.

The chain couples TRBV11-3 to TRBJ1-2, with TRBD1 matching 9 bases. The CDR3 totals 14 residues. The germline V gene encodes CDR1 SGHNT and CDR2 YENEEA. After removal of 5 bases from V and 8 bases from J, the junction contained 9 bases not matched to a gene. The CDR3 is CASSAAVTGGGYTF. The CDR3 DNA follows: TGTGCCAGCAGCGCAGCCGTGACAGGGGGGGGCTACACCTTC.

This clone was observed once. The rearrangement joins TRBV6-1 to TRBJ1-1; TRBD1 is a possible D gene (6 bases). The CDR3 consists of 14 residues. The V end was cut by 2 bases, the J end by 0 bases, with 7 bases between. Germline CDR1 reads MNHNS; CDR2 reads SASEGT. CDR3 in DNA: TGTGCCAGCAGTGAACAGGGGATGAACACTGAAGCTTTCTTT. Amino acids: CASSEQGMNTEAFF.

This clone has only one observation. The CDR3 loop is CAISDGDTQYF. The CDR3 DNA sequence: TGTGCCATCAGTGACGGAGATACGCAGTATTTT. The gene calls are TRBV10-3 and TRBJ2-3; no definite D call. The V and J ends lost 3 bases and 5 bases respectively, with 3 bases between them. Germline V gene sequence: CDR1 ENHRY, CDR2 SYGVKD. This CDR3 comprises 11 residues.

The chain has TRBV9 and TRBJ1-2, with 8 positions matching TRBD1. The CDR3 is made up of 14 amino acids. J was trimmed by 3 bases and V by 4 bases; bases with no gene match: 5. The germline V gene has CDR1 SGDLS and CDR2 YYNGEE. CDR3 sequence reads: CASSPMGQDYGYTF. DNA for the CDR3: TGTGCCAGCAGCCCCATGGGACAGGACTATGGCTACACCTTC.

The chain joins TRBV12-3 or TRBV12-4 to TRBJ2-3; the D is unclear. This CDR3 has 13 residues. The V gene lost 3 bases and the J gene lost 2 bases, with 6 bases spanning the gap. Here the CDR3 reads CASSFGFTDTQYF. For the CDR3, the DNA is TGTGCCAGCAGTTTCGGTTTCACAGATACGCAGTATTTT.

A single count supports this clone. The chain is built from TRBV4-1 and TRBJ2-5; a possible D gene is TRBD2 (6 bases). The CDR3 totals 15 residues. Per the germline V gene, CDR1 is MGHRA and CDR2 is YSYEKL. V lost 0 bases to trimming and J lost 2 bases, with 10 bases between them. CDR3 region: CASSQEMTRQETQYF. The CDR3 DNA sequence: TGCGCCAGCAGCCAAGAAATGACTAGACAAGAGACCCAGTACTTC.

In its sample, this clone was seen a few times. This chain joins TRBV6-5 and TRBJ1-2; 7 bases line up with TRBD1. V lost 6 bases, J lost 8 bases, and 12 bases stayed unmatched. The CDR3 has 14 residues. Germline-derived CDR1 and CDR2 are MNHEY and SVGAGI. CDR3 nucleotide sequence: TGTGCCAGCAGCCTAAATCAACAGGGGATGGGCTACACCTTC. It codes for CASSLNQQGMGYTF.

The CDR3 region is CASSLVQGSTYEQYF. The CDR3 region has the DNA TGTGCCAGCAGCTTAGTTCAGGGCTCGACCTACGAGCAGTACTTC. This chain joins TRBV7-2 and TRBJ2-7, with D perhaps TRBD1 (5 bases). CDR3 length: 15 residues. V lost 1 base to trimming and J lost 2 bases, with 12 bases between them. Germline CDR1 is SGHTA and CDR2 is FQGNSA. Complete variable domain (other parts from reference TRBV7-2 and TRBJ2-7): GAGVSQSPSNKVTEKGKDVELRCDPISGHTALYWYRQSLGQGLEFLIYFQGNSAPDKSGLPSDRFSAERTGGSVSTLTIQRTQQEDSAVYLCASSLVQGSTYEQYFGPGTRLTVT.

V is TRBV5-1 and J is TRBJ1-1, with D tentatively TRBD1 (6 bases). V lost 4 bases and J lost 4, with 14 bases in between. Germline loops: CDR1 SGHRS, CDR2 YFSETQ. This CDR3 is 14 amino acids long. CDR3 nucleotides: TGCGCCAGCAGCATCCAGGGGTCGAGCACTGAAGCTTTCTTT. It specifies CASSIQGSSTEAFF.

The CDR3 sequence: CASSFWAETQYF. As DNA, the CDR3 is TGTGCCAGCAGCTTTTGGGCAGAGACCCAGTACTTC. The chain couples TRBV5-5 to TRBJ2-5; D gene uncertain. Germline V gene lookup returns CDR1 SGHKS and CDR2 YYEKEE (reference sequence). Trimming pared 2 bases from V and 4 bases from J, leaving 6 bases between. This CDR3 comprises 12 residues.

V usage is TRBV27 and J usage is TRBJ1-6; the match to TRBD1 covers 10 bases. V was clipped by 4 bases and J by 6 bases; unmatched bases: 3. The CDR3 is 15 residues long. Germline V CDR1 and CDR2: MNHEY, SMNVEV (reference sequence). Here the CDR3 reads CASSWDRGSNSPLHF. CDR3 nucleotide sequence: TGTGCCAGCAGTTGGGACAGGGGAAGTAATTCACCCCTCCACTTT.

The chain has TRBV25-1 and TRBJ1-4; D perhaps matches TRBD1 (5 bases). Germline V CDR1 and CDR2: MGHDK, SYGVNS. There are 17 residues in the CDR3. The V gene lost 5 bases and the J gene lost 1 base, with 17 bases spanning the gap. CDR3: CASSWPGGRKTNEKLFF. In nucleotides, the CDR3 is TGTGCCAGCAGTTGGCCCGGGGGGAGAAAAACTAATGAAAAACTGTTTTTT.

This clone showed up just a few times. This specimen includes other DNA sequences encoding the same CDR3. This chain uses TRBV18 with TRBJ2-1; D is uncertain. Between the trimmed V and J ends, which lost 6 bases and 0 bases, there was a span of 12 bases. Germline V gene sequence: CDR1 KGHSH, CDR2 LQKENI. The CDR3 has 15 residues. The CDR3 here is CASSPLAGSYNEQFF. DNA of the CDR3: TGTGCCAGCTCCCCTTTGGCAGGCTCCTACAATGAGCAGTTCTTC.

The rearrangement uses TRBV3-1 (or the pseudogene TRBV3-2) and TRBJ2-7; 9 nucleotides align to TRBD2. The CDR3 runs 16 residues. V shed 4 bases and J 2 bases; nucleotides not matched to a gene: 9. Germline lookup yields CDR1 LGHDT and CDR2 YNNKEL (reference sequence). CDR3 nucleotide sequence: TGTGCCAGCAGCCCAACCGCGGGCGGGGGGGCCTACGAGCAGTACTTC. Amino acid sequence: CASSPTAGGGAYEQYF.

The gene calls are TRBV4-2 and TRBJ1-5, with D perhaps matching TRBD1 (5 bases). Looked up from germline, CDR1 is LGHNA and CDR2 is YNFKEQ. The V end lost 1 base, the J end lost 6 bases, and 7 bases lay between the germline ends. The CDR3 spans 13 residues. The CDR3 DNA reads TGTGCCAGCAGCCAAGCGGGGGGTCAGCCCCAGCATTTT. Encoded protein: CASSQAGGQPQHF.

This chain connects TRBV14 to TRBJ1-5; D possibly corresponds to TRBD1 (5 bases). V lost 5 bases, J lost 0 bases, and 17 bases lay in between. CDR1 and CDR2 from the germline V gene are SGHDN and FVKESK. The CDR3 runs 17 residues. The CDR3 protein is CASSSLEGEGSNQPQHF. As DNA, the CDR3 is TGTGCCAGCAGCTCCCTCGAAGGGGAGGGTAGCAATCAGCCCCAGCATTTT.

About this clone: Different DNA sequences within this sample yield the same CDR3. J is TRBJ1-2 and V is TRBV19; tentative D call: TRBD1 (6 bases). Trimming cost V 2 bases and J 2 bases, with 9 bases left between them. This CDR3 region has 14 residues. CDR1 is LNHDA, CDR2 SQIVND, per germline (reference sequence). The CDR3 loop is CASSIQGTNYGYTF. In DNA form, the CDR3 reads TGTGCCAGTAGTATACAGGGGACGAACTATGGCTACACCTTC.

The chain joins TRBV9 to TRBJ1-1; 10 bases line up with TRBD1. The CDR3 has 17 amino acids. V gave up 0 bases and J gave up 6 bases; unmatched junction bases: 11. Germline CDR1 reads SGDLS; CDR2 reads YYNGEE. CDR3 sequence reads: CASSVASMGQGSAEAFF. CDR3 DNA sequence: TGTGCCAGCAGCGTAGCGTCGATGGGACAGGGGAGTGCTGAAGCTTTCTTT.

V and J are TRBV19 and TRBJ2-2; perhaps TRBD2 as D (6 bases). Germline V gives CDR1 LNHDA, CDR2 SQIVND (reference sequence). The CDR3 is 17 amino acids. Trimming removed 0 bases from V and 2 bases from J, with 13 bases in between. The CDR3: CASSIDRETPNTGELFF. In DNA, the CDR3 is TGTGCCAGTAGTATAGATCGGGAGACACCTAACACCGGGGAGCTGTTTTTT. Using reference TRBV19 and TRBJ2-2 for the parts outside the CDR3, the full variable domain is DGGITQSPKYLFRKEGQNVTLSCEQNLNHDAMYWYRQDPGQGLRLIYYSQIVNDFQKGDIAEGYSVSREKKESFPLTVTSAQKNPTAFYLCASSIDRETPNTGELFFGEGSRLTVL.

This chain connects TRBV11-2 to TRBJ1-1, with D uncertain. Looked up from germline, CDR1 is SGHAT and CDR2 is FQNNGV. The CDR3 consists of 13 residues. Trimming left V 5 bases short and J 0 bases short, with 7 bases between. CDR3 protein: CASSPRMNTEAFF. In DNA form, the CDR3 reads TGTGCCAGCAGCCCTAGGATGAACACTGAAGCTTTCTTT.

The chain links TRBV4-1 to TRBJ2-5, with 7 bases matching TRBD2. This CDR3 region has 15 residues. The V segment lost 5 bases and the J segment 4 bases; nucleotides outside the gene matches: 10. CDR1 is MGHRA, CDR2 YSYEKL, per germline. The CDR3 nucleotides are TGCGCCAGCAGCGCCGCACGAGGGGAGGGAGAGACCCAGTACTTC. It encodes CASSAARGEGETQYF.

The chain carries TRBV11-2 and TRBJ2-5; 7 bases are shared with TRBD2. The CDR3 runs to 15 residues. The V gene's germline CDR1 is SGHAT and CDR2 FQNNGV. V dropped 6 bases and J dropped 1; count of bases not matched to a gene: 8. DNA of the CDR3: TGTGCCAGCAGTAGGACTAGGCGGAGCCAAGAGACCCAGTACTTC. Translation: CASSRTRRSQETQYF. The whole variable domain, filled in from reference TRBV11-2 and TRBJ2-5, reads EAGVAQSPRYKIIEKRQSVAFWCNPISGHATLYWYQQILGQGPKLLIQFQNNGVVDDSQLPKDRFSAERLKGVDSTLKIQPAKLEDSAVYLCASSRTRRSQETQYFGPGTRLLVL.

J is TRBJ2-5 and V is TRBV5-5; TRBD1 is a possible D gene (5 bases). V was clipped by 0 bases and J by 4 bases, with 7 bases between them. Germline V lookup: CDR1 SGHKS, CDR2 YYEKEE (reference sequence). This CDR3 has 13 amino acids. The CDR3 sequence is CASSLARGETQYF. The CDR3 region has the DNA TGTGCCAGCAGCTTGGCAAGGGGAGAGACCCAGTACTTC. Full variable domain (rest looked up from reference TRBV5-5 and TRBJ2-5): DAGVTQSPTHLIKTRGQQVTLRCSPISGHKSVSWYQQVLGQGPQFIFQYYEKEERGRGNFPDRFSARQFPNYSSELNVNALLLGDSALYLCASSLARGETQYFGPGTRLLVL.

This sequence joins TRBV7-8 and TRBJ1-1; 9 bases are shared with TRBD1. J was trimmed by 2 bases and V by 7 bases; bases with no gene match: 2. This CDR3 region has 13 residues. Germline-derived CDR1 and CDR2 are SGHVS and FQNEAQ. In DNA, the CDR3 is TGTGCCAGCAACAGGGGGCGTAACACTGAAGCTTTCTTT. This encodes CASNRGRNTEAFF. Based on the CDR3 plus reference TRBV7-8 and TRBJ1-1, the full variable domain is GAGVSQSPRYKVAKRGQDVALRCDPISGHVSLFWYQQALGQGPEFLTYFQNEAQLDKSGLPSDRFFAERPEGSVSTLKIQRTQQEDSAVYLCASNRGRNTEAFFGQGTRLTVV.

The chain combines TRBV27 with TRBJ1-3; the D is unclear. The germline V gene has CDR1 MNHEY and CDR2 SMNVEV (reference sequence). This CDR3 contains 13 residues. Trimming shortened V by 3 bases and J by 0 bases, and 3 bases separated the two germline ends. The CDR3 loop is CASSFFSGNTIYF. CDR3 DNA: TGTGCCAGCAGTTTCTTCTCTGGAAACACCATATATTTT.

This sequence joins TRBV18 and TRBJ1-3; D may be TRBD1 (5 bases). The ends were cut back, 3 bases at V and 0 bases at J, with 18 bases in the middle. The germline V gene has CDR1 KGHSH and CDR2 LQKENI. The CDR3 totals 18 residues. This chain's CDR3 is CASSPWPGREDSGNTIYF. The CDR3 nucleotides are TGTGCCAGCTCACCCTGGCCGGGACGGGAGGACTCTGGAAACACCATATATTTT.

This chain links TRBV9 with TRBJ1-2; 7 nucleotides line up with TRBD1. The germline V gene has CDR1 SGDLS and CDR2 YYNGEE. This CDR3 comprises 12 residues. Losses at the gene ends were 4 bases for V and 7 bases for J; bases not matched to a gene: 4. The CDR3 region has the DNA TGTGCCAGCAGCTCACAGGGGTCTGGCTACACCTTC. This codes for CASSSQGSGYTF.